This entry concerns a single TCR beta chain. The repertoire was sequenced with immunoSEQ multiplex PCR; TCRdb's copy has only in-frame clones and lacks some. The top ten hold 0.95% to 1.5% of the sample, which has about 65,000 clones, over 75% seen once. The data are from a study of control samples from healthy donors and cancer patients. Germline values: CDR1 GTSNPN, CDR2 SVGIG (reference sequence). Germline trimming cut 1 base from V and 3 bases from J; bases unmatched to any gene: 8. This CDR3 region has 15 residues. The receptor was derived from a woman in her fifties or sixties with colorectal cancer. The chain uses TRBV30 and TRBJ1-1; 7 bases fit TRBD1. Sequencing input: PBMCs. In DNA form, the CDR3 reads TGTGCCTGGAGTGCTATGACAGGGAGGGACACTGAAGCTTTCTTT. Translating it yields CAWSAMTGRDTEAFF.